This T cell receptor beta chain is drawn from a study of spatial heterogeneity in lung cancer. Study-wide context: Detection consistently captured more beta-chain sequences than alpha-chain sequences.

TCRdb processed the 5' RACE reads anew with MiXCR; each CDR3 protein has one entry. The sample has 3,500 to 5,000 distinct CDR3 sequences; roughly a tenth are singletons. Documented time point: sample taken at primary tumor resection. Unsorted whole RNA from tumor, nontumor lung or frozen PBMC underwent sequencing. V dropped 3 bases and J dropped 0 bases, with 11 bases sitting between them. The CDR3 is 16 residues long. Germline V gene lookup returns CDR1 KGHDR and CDR2 SFDVKD. The table lists this clonotype with many counts. The sample in question was PBMCs, obtained at surgery. This receptor was identified in a male donor with early-stage non-small cell lung cancer. The rearrangement links TRBV24-1 to TRBJ2-1, with D tentatively TRBD1 or TRBD2 (6 bases each). The DNA for the CDR3 is TGTGCCACCAGTGATCCCGGGGGCAGCTCCTACAATGAGCAGTTCTTC. Translating it yields CATSDPGGSSYNEQFF.